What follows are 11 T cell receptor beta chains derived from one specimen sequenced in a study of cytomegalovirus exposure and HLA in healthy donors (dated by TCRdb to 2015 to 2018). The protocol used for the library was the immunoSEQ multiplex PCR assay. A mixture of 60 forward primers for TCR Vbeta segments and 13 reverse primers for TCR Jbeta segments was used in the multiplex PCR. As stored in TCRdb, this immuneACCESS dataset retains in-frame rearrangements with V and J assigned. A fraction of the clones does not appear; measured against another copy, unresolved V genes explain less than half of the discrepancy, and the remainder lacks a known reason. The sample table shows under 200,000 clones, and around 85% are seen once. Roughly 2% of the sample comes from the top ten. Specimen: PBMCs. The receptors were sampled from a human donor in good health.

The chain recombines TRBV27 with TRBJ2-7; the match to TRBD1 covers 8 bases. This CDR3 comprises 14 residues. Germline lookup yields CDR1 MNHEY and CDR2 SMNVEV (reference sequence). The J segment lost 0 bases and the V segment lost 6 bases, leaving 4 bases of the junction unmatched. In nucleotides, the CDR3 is TGTGCCAGCAGGGGGACAGGACCCTCCTACGAGCAGTACTTC. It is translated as CASRGTGPSYEQYF.

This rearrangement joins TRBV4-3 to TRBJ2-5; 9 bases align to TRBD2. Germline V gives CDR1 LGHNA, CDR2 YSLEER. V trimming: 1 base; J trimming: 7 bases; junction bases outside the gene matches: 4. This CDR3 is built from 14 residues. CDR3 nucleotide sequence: TGCGCCAGCAGCCAAGTTAGCGGGGGTGCGACCCAGTACTTC. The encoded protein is CASSQVSGGATQYF.

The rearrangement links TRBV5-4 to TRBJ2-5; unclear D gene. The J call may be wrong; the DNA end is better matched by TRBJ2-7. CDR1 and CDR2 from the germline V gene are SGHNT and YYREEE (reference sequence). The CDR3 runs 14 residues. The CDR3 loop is CASSLDVSSYEQYF. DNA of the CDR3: TGTGCCAGCAGCCTGGACGTCTCCTCCTACGAGCAGTACTTC.

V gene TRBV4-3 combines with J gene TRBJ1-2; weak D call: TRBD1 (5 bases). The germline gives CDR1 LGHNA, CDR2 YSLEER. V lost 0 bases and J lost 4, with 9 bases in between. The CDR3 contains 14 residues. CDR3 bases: TGCGCCAGCAGCCAAGAGCAGGGCCCCTATGGCTACACCTTC. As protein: CASSQEQGPYGYTF.

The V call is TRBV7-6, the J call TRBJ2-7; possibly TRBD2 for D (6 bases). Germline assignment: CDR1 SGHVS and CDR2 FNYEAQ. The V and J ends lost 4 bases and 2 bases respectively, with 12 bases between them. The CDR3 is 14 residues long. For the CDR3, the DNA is TGTGCCAGCAGCTCCGGGACTGACCCCTACGAGCAGTACTTC. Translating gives CASSSGTDPYEQYF.

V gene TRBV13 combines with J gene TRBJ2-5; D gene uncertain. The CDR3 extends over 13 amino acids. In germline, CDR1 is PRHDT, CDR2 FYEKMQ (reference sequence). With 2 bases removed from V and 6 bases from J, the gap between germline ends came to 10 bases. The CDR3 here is CASSLQFMKTQYF. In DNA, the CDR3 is TGTGCCAGCAGCTTACAGTTTATGAAGACCCAGTACTTC.

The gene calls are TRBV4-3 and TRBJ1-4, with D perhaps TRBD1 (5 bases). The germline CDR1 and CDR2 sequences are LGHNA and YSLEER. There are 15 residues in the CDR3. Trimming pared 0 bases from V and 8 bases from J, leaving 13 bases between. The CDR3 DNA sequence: TGCGCCAGCAGCCAAGATATGGGGGGGAGCGAAAAACTGTTTTTT. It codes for CASSQDMGGSEKLFF.

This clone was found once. CDR3 DNA sequence: TGTGCCAGCAGCTTAGAGGGGTTCGGTGGCTACACCTTC. Translated: CASSLEGFGGYTF. This chain uses TRBV7-8 with TRBJ1-2, with D perhaps TRBD1 (5 bases). The V and J ends lost 1 base and 7 bases respectively, with 10 bases between them. CDR1 SGHVS and CDR2 FQNEAQ come from the germline V gene. CDR3 length: 13 residues.

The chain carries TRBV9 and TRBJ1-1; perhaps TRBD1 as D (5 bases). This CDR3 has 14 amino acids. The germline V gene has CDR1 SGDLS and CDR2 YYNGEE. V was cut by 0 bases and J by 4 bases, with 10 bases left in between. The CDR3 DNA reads TGTGCCAGCAGCGTAGATGGGGGGTTCACTGAAGCTTTCTTT. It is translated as CASSVDGGFTEAFF.

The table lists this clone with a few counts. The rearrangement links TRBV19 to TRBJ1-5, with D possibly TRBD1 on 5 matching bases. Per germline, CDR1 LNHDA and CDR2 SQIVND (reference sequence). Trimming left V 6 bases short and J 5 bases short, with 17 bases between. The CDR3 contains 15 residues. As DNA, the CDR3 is TGTGCCAGTAGCGGAGGTAATGGGGGGGATCAGCCCCAGCATTTT. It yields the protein CASSGGNGGDQPQHF.

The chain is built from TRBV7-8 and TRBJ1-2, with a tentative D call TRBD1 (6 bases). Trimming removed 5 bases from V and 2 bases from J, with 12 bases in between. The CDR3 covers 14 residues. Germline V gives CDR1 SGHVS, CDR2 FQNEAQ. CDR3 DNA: TGTGCCAGCAGCCTGGGACAACACAACTATGGCTACACCTTC. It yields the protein CASSLGQHNYGYTF.